This T cell receptor beta chain was found in a study of T-cell reconstitution after alpha-beta-depleted transplantation in children listed by TCRdb under 2016. About the study as a whole: Using TCR repertoire profiling, the study quantitatively followed how T-cell immune reconstitution unfolded in children after TCRalphabeta/CD19-depleted allogeneic hematopoietic cell transplantation. Findings and caveats that apply to the study as a whole: The frequencies of hyperexpanded clones fell over the following months, and after one year, T-cell counts and TCRbeta diversity were mostly attributed to newly produced T cells. About two months after transplant, the apparently early recovery of alphabetaT-cell counts reportedly depended on just several hundred clones that had expanded rapidly and came from non-depleted graft cells. The high TCRbeta diversity at day 60 in some patients was ascribed to recipient T cells and intrathymic progenitors that had survived conditioning.

The library was prepared using PCR. Data came from an Illumina HiSeq 2500. TCR library preparation used molecular barcoding, with unique molecular identifiers applied to normalize quantification of the TCRbeta repertoire. Clones were called with MiXCR by TCRdb after fastp trimmed the public reads at Q25, and only in-frame beta chains were retained. Each entry is one CDR3 protein sequence, shown with its most common DNA and genes. The sample profile shows 250,000 to 300,000 distinct CDR3 sequences; around 9.1% of them were found once. Approximately 7% of the sample rests with the top ten. According to the study, the label for this sample's treatment or condition signals: allogeneic hematopoietic cell transplantation with graft depleted of TCRalphabeta T cells and CD19 B cells. The transplant recipients were children given TCRalphabeta/CD19-depleted allogeneic hematopoietic cell grafts. Its CDR3 holds 13 amino acids, cysteine through phenylalanine. Only the CDR3 portion is preserved as DNA: 39 bases, with reading frame beginning at the first base. Trimming removed 5 bases from V and 1 base from J, leaving 8 bases between the germline ends. For CDR1 and CDR2, the germline V gene (reference sequence) lists SEHNR and FQNEAQ.

As regards this clonotype: Its binding antigen is unknown. No base quality information exists; no much larger clone differs at one position.

This TCR was sampled from a boy under two years old with acute myeloid leukemia, due to receive a stem cell transplant. The chain was built from TRBV7-9 and TRBJ2-5; TRBD1 is perhaps the D gene, given 5 matching bases. The sample was PBMCs, taken before TCRalphabeta/CD19-depleted stem cell transplant. The CDR3 in this case is CASSPQAQETQYF. In nucleotides, the sequence is TGTGCCAGCAGCCCACAGGCCCAAGAGACCCAGTACTTC.